This entry lists 24 T cell receptor beta chains sequenced from one sample in a study of T-cell memory formation after mild COVID-19. TCRdb passed the 5' RACE reads through MiXCR, listing each CDR3 protein once. This table has about 350,000 distinct CDR3 sequences, 13% to 15% appearing once. The sequenced sample was PBMCs or a T cell subset sorted from them (not recorded which). The receptor set was obtained from a man between 18 and 29 years old who had mild COVID-19 (a few samples of this study predate the infection). Cell type and time point are not known.

The CDR3 spells CSVVVRGHEQYF. CDR3 bases: TGCAGCGTTGTAGTCAGGGGCCACGAGCAGTACTTC. V and J are TRBV29-1 and TRBJ2-7, with D possibly being TRBD1 (6 bases). The CDR3 has 12 amino acids. Per germline, CDR1 SQVTM and CDR2 ANQGSEA. V shed 4 bases and J shed 5 bases, with 12 bases lying between them.

A few counts support this clonotype. The V and J genes are TRBV6-2 or TRBV6-3 and TRBJ2-5, with no clear D. The CDR3 contains 13 residues. Trimming stripped 4 bases from V and 2 bases from J, with 8 bases between. The V gene's germline CDR1 is MNHEY and CDR2 SVGEGT. CDR3 amino acids: CASSSTLQETQYF. In nucleotides, the CDR3 is TGTGCCAGCAGTTCTACTCTTCAAGAGACCCAGTACTTC.

The rearrangement links TRBV6-6 to TRBJ1-1; D is uncertain. Germline values: CDR1 MNHNY, CDR2 SVGAGI (reference sequence). Trimming took 0 bases from V and 2 from J, leaving 10 bases between them. The CDR3 covers 15 residues. The CDR3 bases are TGTGCCAGCAGTTACTCGCCTCGGGGAAACACTGAAGCTTTCTTT. It translates to CASSYSPRGNTEAFF.

This clonotype was seen a few times. This rearrangement joins TRBV7-8 to TRBJ1-5, with D possibly TRBD1 on 5 matching bases. The germline V gene has CDR1 SGHVS and CDR2 FQNEAQ. Trimming removed 0 bases from V and 7 bases from J, with 13 bases in between. This CDR3 has 15 amino acids. CDR3 sequence: CASSLAPGKNQPQHF. The CDR3 DNA reads TGTGCCAGCAGCTTAGCGCCAGGGAAAAACCAGCCCCAGCATTTT.

In this sample, this clonotype turned up many times. V gene TRBV7-9 combines with J gene TRBJ2-3; D is unresolved. The CDR3 covers 15 residues. Between the trimmed V and J ends, which lost 2 bases and 2 bases, there was a span of 11 bases. Per germline, CDR1 SEHNR and CDR2 FQNEAQ (reference sequence). CDR3 region: CASSLRGQTTDTQYF. The CDR3 coding sequence is TGTGCCAGCAGCTTACGAGGTCAGACCACAGATACGCAGTATTTT. The complete variable domain, with remaining parts taken from reference TRBV7-9 and TRBJ2-3, reads DTGVSQNPRHKITKRGQNVTFRCDPISEHNRLYWYRQTLGQGPEFLTYFQNEAQLEKSRLLSDRFSAERPKGSFSTLEIQRTEQGDSAMYLCASSLRGQTTDTQYFGPGTRLTVL.

At least ten counts were recorded for this clonotype. V and J are TRBV5-6 and TRBJ2-3; D uncertain. This CDR3 has 15 residues. V was cut by 2 bases and J by 3 bases, with 13 bases left in between. Germline assignment: CDR1 SGHDT and CDR2 YYEEEE. The CDR3 nucleotides are TGTGCCAGCAGCTTTGAGACACTACTTACAGATACGCAGTATTTT. Translated, it gives CASSFETLLTDTQYF. Full variable domain (outside the CDR3, taken from reference TRBV5-6 and TRBJ2-3): DAGVTQSPTHLIKTRGQQVTLRCSPKSGHDTVSWYQQALGQGPQFIFQYYEEEERQRGNFPDRFSGHQFPNYSSELNVNALLLGDSALYLCASSFETLLTDTQYFGPGTRLTVL.

The chain combines TRBV7-2 with TRBJ1-2; 8 nucleotides line up with TRBD1. Unmatched junction bases numbered 4, after V lost 2 bases and J lost 2 bases. CDR3 length: 15 amino acids. The germline CDR1 and CDR2 sequences are SGHTA and FQGNSA. CDR3 sequence reads: CASSLSGTGNYGYTF. CDR3 in DNA: TGTGCCAGCAGCTTATCCGGGACAGGCAACTATGGCTACACCTTC.

This clonotype was seen repeatedly, ten times or more. The J gene is TRBJ1-1, the V gene TRBV7-2; D is unresolved. Germline CDR1 reads SGHTA; CDR2 reads FQGNSA. Deletions cut 1 base from V and 3 bases from J, with 6 bases between. CDR3 length: 13 amino acids. The CDR3 DNA sequence: TGTGCCAGCAGCTTAGTTTTGGACACTGAAGCTTTCTTT. It codes for CASSLVLDTEAFF.

This clonotype was seen ten or more times. DNA for the CDR3: TGTGCCAGCAGCACAGGGGGGGCCTACGAGCAGTACTTC. It is translated as CASSTGGAYEQYF. V gene TRBV4-2 combines with J gene TRBJ2-7, with D perhaps TRBD1 (8 bases). Trimming left V 5 bases short and J 2 bases short, with 10 bases between. The germline CDR1 and CDR2 sequences are LGHNA and YNFKEQ. The CDR3 has 13 residues.

This clonotype was counted a few times. The chain recombines TRBV29-1 with TRBJ1-1; maybe TRBD1 (5 bases). The CDR3 spans 15 residues. From germline, CDR1 is SQVTM and CDR2 ANQGSEA. V was trimmed by 3 bases and J by 3 bases, leaving 17 bases between them. The CDR3 spells CSVDTRGKGYTEAFF. CDR3 nucleotides: TGCAGCGTTGATACGAGGGGCAAGGGTTACACTGAAGCTTTCTTT.

The rearrangement uses TRBV2 and TRBJ2-3, with TRBD2 matching over 8 bases. The CDR3 runs 14 residues. The germline V gene has CDR1 SNHLY and CDR2 FYNNEI. V gave up 7 bases and J gave up 7 bases; unmatched junction bases: 10. The DNA for the CDR3 is TGTGCCAGCACCGAGCGGCGGGGGGCAAATACGCAGTATTTT. Protein sequence: CASTERRGANTQYF.

V usage is TRBV5-1 and J usage is TRBJ1-1, with D unresolved. Germline CDR1 is SGHRS and CDR2 is YFSETQ. V gave up 7 bases and J gave up 1 base, with 8 bases separating them. The CDR3 is 12 residues long. CDR3 sequence: CASGDPNTEAFF. In DNA, the CDR3 is TGCGCCAGCGGAGACCCGAACACTGAAGCTTTCTTT.

The table lists this clonotype with a few counts. The rearrangement uses TRBV24-1 and TRBJ2-1, with TRBD2 identical over 9 bases. Germline trimming cut 7 bases from V and 2 bases from J; bases unmatched to any gene: 5. The CDR3 length is 15 residues. Per the germline V gene, CDR1 is KGHDR and CDR2 is SFDVKD. The CDR3 here is CATSTSGGTYNEQFF. CDR3 in DNA: TGTGCCACCAGCACCAGCGGGGGGACCTACAATGAGCAGTTCTTC.

The chain links TRBV20-1 to TRBJ2-3; TRBD2 agrees at 15 bases. V shed 1 base, J shed 7 bases, and the junction held 9 bases outside the gene matches. The germline gives CDR1 DFQATT, CDR2 SNEGSKA (reference sequence). CDR3 length equals 17 residues. The CDR3 is CSARGTSGGATWNTQYF. In DNA, the CDR3 is TGCAGTGCTAGAGGGACTAGCGGGGGGGCTACATGGAATACGCAGTATTTT.

This clonotype was found a few times. V and J are TRBV5-1 and TRBJ1-3; TRBD1 aligns across 7 bases. The CDR3 spans 14 residues. Germline trimming cut 0 bases from V and 8 bases from J; bases unmatched to any gene: 5. Germline CDR1 SGHRS, CDR2 YFSETQ. The chain's CDR3 is CASSLEAGGHTIYF. CDR3 DNA sequence: TGCGCCAGCAGCTTGGAGGCAGGGGGGCACACCATATATTTT.

This sequence joins TRBV4-3 and TRBJ2-6; D is perhaps TRBD2 (6 bases). V was shortened by 0 bases and J by 2 bases, with 8 bases between the two germline ends. The CDR3 length is 16 residues. Germline-derived CDR1 and CDR2 are LGHNA and YSLEER. CDR3 residues: CASSQDGGAGANVLTF. The CDR3 nucleotides are TGCGCCAGCAGCCAAGACGGGGGTGCTGGGGCCAACGTCCTGACTTTC.

The table lists this clonotype with a few counts. The chain couples TRBV4-2 to TRBJ2-5; D may correspond to TRBD1 or TRBD2 (5 bases each). This CDR3 spans 16 amino acids. The ends were cut back, 1 base at V and 4 bases at J, with 16 bases in the middle. Per the germline V gene, CDR1 is LGHNA and CDR2 is YNFKEQ. The CDR3 reads CASSQVGTVPGETQYF. CDR3 DNA: TGTGCCAGCAGCCAAGTAGGGACCGTTCCGGGAGAGACCCAGTACTTC.

The DNA for the CDR3 is TGTGCCAGCAGTTATCAGTCCATGAACACTGAAGCTTTCTTT. Its protein is CASSYQSMNTEAFF. This chain links TRBV6-2 or TRBV6-3 with TRBJ1-1, with D unresolved. CDR1 and CDR2 from the germline V gene are MNHEY and SVGEGT. The CDR3 sequence is 14 residues long. Trimming removed 3 bases at V and 0 bases at J, with 8 bases between.

The chain recombines TRBV12-5 with TRBJ2-7, with 7 bases lining up with TRBD1. The CDR3 length is 13 residues. Germline V gene lookup returns CDR1 LGHNT and CDR2 FRNRAP. The V gene end was trimmed by 10 bases and the J gene end by 3 bases; junction bases not matched to a gene: 9. CDR3 coding DNA: TGTGCTAACAAACCGGGACAGAGCTACGAGCAGTACGTC. Translated, it gives CANKPGQSYEQYV.

Concerning this clonotype itself: This may come from a read error, since a much larger clone is one base off. The CDR3: CASANRNSPLHF. The CDR3 region has the DNA TGTGCCAGCGCGAACAGGAATTCACCCCTCCACTTT. The chain couples TRBV27 to TRBJ1-6; D is possibly TRBD1 (5 bases). CDR1 and CDR2 (germline): MNHEY, SMNVEV (reference sequence). This CDR3 is 12 amino acids long. Trimming left V 8 bases short and J 7 bases short, with 9 bases between.

This clonotype was counted at least ten times. This chain joins TRBV4-1 and TRBJ2-3; D is ambiguous. Germline values: CDR1 MGHRA, CDR2 YSYEKL. V lost 3 bases and J 2 bases, leaving 6 bases between the germline ends. CDR3 size: 13 residues. As DNA, the CDR3 is TGCGCCAGCAGCCAGTGGGCCACAGATACGCAGTATTTT. Translating gives CASSQWATDTQYF.

This clonotype appeared many times. The V and J genes are TRBV4-2 and TRBJ1-6; D is perhaps TRBD1 (6 bases). V dropped 0 bases and J dropped 7 bases, with 13 bases sitting between them. Per germline, CDR1 LGHNA and CDR2 YNFKEQ. This CDR3 is 16 amino acids long. CDR3 loop: CASSQDLAGVNSPLHF. CDR3 bases: TGTGCCAGCAGCCAAGATCTGGCAGGGGTGAATTCACCCCTCCACTTT.

In its sample, this clonotype was seen a few times. The rearrangement uses TRBV5-5 and TRBJ1-5; D is undetermined. V lost 4 bases, J lost 2 bases, and 13 bases lay in between. The CDR3 is made up of 15 amino acids. The germline V gene encodes CDR1 SGHKS and CDR2 YYEKEE (reference sequence). DNA for the CDR3: TGTGCCAGCAGCCTGGAACTGCCCCGCAATCAGCCCCAGCATTTT. Its protein product is CASSLELPRNQPQHF. Full variable domain (outside the CDR3, taken from reference TRBV5-5 and TRBJ1-5): DAGVTQSPTHLIKTRGQQVTLRCSPISGHKSVSWYQQVLGQGPQFIFQYYEKEERGRGNFPDRFSARQFPNYSSELNVNALLLGDSALYLCASSLELPRNQPQHFGDGTRLSIL.

V usage is TRBV4-3 and J usage is TRBJ2-3; the D is unclear. The CDR3 runs 15 residues. Germline lookup yields CDR1 LGHNA and CDR2 YSLEER. V was trimmed by 1 base and J by 6 bases, leaving 14 bases between them. CDR3: CASSQAGGVGDTQYF. The CDR3 DNA is TGCGCCAGCAGCCAAGCGGGTGGGGTGGGGGATACGCAGTATTTT.